This T cell receptor beta chain derives from a study of shared clonotypes between healthy human individuals (TCRdb year 2020). About the study as a whole: A couple of women and a few men aged 18 to 49 years were included in the cohort. Per donor, three plates each were used for CD4 naive and CD4 memory, two for CD8 naive, and one for CD8 memory. To estimate repertoire size and how much clonotype sharing occurs between individuals, the study deeply sequenced the blood TCR repertoires of 5 or 6 healthy adults. Different laboratories and diverse techniques were used to prepare libraries and sequence TCR repertoires, to increase sequencing depth and limit assay-specific biases. Leukapheresis yielded between about 0.94 and 10 billion PBMCs per donor. Overall study outcomes, separate from this receptor: Based on pairwise subsampling, the degree of clonotype sharing among donors was expected to be affected by sequencing depth. Larger estimated clonotype richness was generally found for naive subsets than for memory subsets. Higher generation probabilities were observed for clonotypes shared by all four sorted-subset donors than for non-shared clonotypes. The genetic and exposure-history diversity represented was limited by the small number of donors. Even with the large sequencing depth, rarefaction of the sorted-subset datasets indicated that sequencing was incomplete. Sampling was restricted to blood, and TCR repertoires in tissue are likely to differ from TCR repertoires in blood. Sharing across several donors was observed for around 5% of naive CD4, over 3% of naive CD8, 2.3% of memory CD4, and about 0.4% of memory CD8 clonotypes.

CD8 naive samples were CD45RO-negative cells positively selected for CCR7, giving a CD45RA+CCR7+ population that excluded TemRA cells. Healthy HIV-negative adults with no recently reported acute infections or vaccinations were included as donors. All donors were Caucasian adults living in Nashville, Tennessee, USA. Blood was obtained by leukapheresis, after which PBMCs were separated by Ficoll-Histopaque density gradient centrifugation and cryopreserved in liquid nitrogen vapor phase. Analytical flow cytometry was used to check the purity and quantity of every magnetically sorted T cell population. Each sorted fraction had its genomic DNA isolated and then quantified by UV absorbance on a Nanodrop 2000c. TCR CDR3 regions were amplified from genomic DNA by multiplex PCR using the deep immunoSEQ assay. Extracted genomic DNA from each cell subset was spread evenly across all wells of several immunoSEQ 96-well plates, with each plate serving as a replicate. For sorted subsets, around 200 ng genomic DNA, equal to 30,000 to 35,000 T cell genomes, was loaded into each replicate PCR. The purified libraries were quantified using a Qubit 3.0 fluorometer, sized with a Bioanalyzer 2100, and then quantified again using the KAPA Library Quantification kit. Each immunoSEQ 96-well plate was sequenced on its own single-read 150-cycle Illumina NextSeq 550 flow cell. The authors' analysis ran thus. Because the immunoSEQ output included only junctional sequences and no quality scores, the filtering could not be the same as the filtering used for full-length reads. To assign V/J genes and CDR3, sequences were annotated using PyIR, a Python wrapper for IgBLAST v1.9, with IMGT germline references. Reads were removed for weak V/J assignments (E-value above 1e-6), missing CDR3, stop codons, out-of-frame junctions, or ambiguous translated residues. A V3J clonotype was defined by an identical inferred V gene, J gene, and CDR3 amino acid sequence. To compute the percentage overlap between repertoires, the number of shared unique clonotypes was divided by the size of the smaller repertoire. Three approaches were used to assess repertoire richness: RTK rarefaction, the Chao1 estimator, and Recon v2.1 estimates of unobserved clonotypes. Generation probabilities were computed with OLGA for all TCRbeta clonotypes obtained by the gDNA method from a few donors. TCRdb holds this immuneACCESS table with in-frame rearrangements only. Some clones are missing; in checked studies, unresolved V genes explain under half, and the rest has no known cause. V, J and clone size are those of that table, while D and trimming were read from the DNA. Within this sample are hundreds of thousands of clones, with about 91% of them counted one time only. The ten most abundant clones make up approximately 25% of the sample.

The cysteine opens and the phenylalanine closes a CDR3 of 18 amino acids. Of the read, only the CDR3 DNA is kept; its 54 bases are in frame from base 1. The junction shows trimming of 5 bases on V and 1 base on J, and the gene matches do not reach 8 bases of it. The germline V gene (reference sequence) specifies MNHEY as CDR1 and SMNVEV as CDR2. To note about this clone: No cognate antigen has been identified for it. The record has no base qualities; no much larger clone is one base away.

The sequencing sample was made of naive CD8+ T cells sorted from blood. Per the publication, the cell subset or site label means: CD45RA+CCR7+. The rearranged segments are TRBV27 and TRBJ2-2; 12 bases in the junction line up with TRBD1. The clonotype comes from a man aged 25 to 45 in good health. This receptor has the CDR3 CASSTSGTGGENTGELFF. The sequence in DNA is TGTGCCAGCAGTACCTCCGGGACAGGGGGCGAGAACACCGGGGAGCTGTTTTTT.